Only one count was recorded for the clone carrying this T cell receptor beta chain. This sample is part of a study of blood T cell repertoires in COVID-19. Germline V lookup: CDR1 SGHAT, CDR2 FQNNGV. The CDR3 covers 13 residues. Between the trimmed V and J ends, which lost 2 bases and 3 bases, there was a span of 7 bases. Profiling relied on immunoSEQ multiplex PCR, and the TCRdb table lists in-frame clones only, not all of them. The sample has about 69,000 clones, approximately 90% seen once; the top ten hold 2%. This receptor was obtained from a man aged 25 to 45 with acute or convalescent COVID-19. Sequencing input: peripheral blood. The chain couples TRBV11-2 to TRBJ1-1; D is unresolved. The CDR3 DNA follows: TGTGCCAGCAGCTTACAGGCAGACACTGAAGCTTTCTTT. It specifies CASSLQADTEAFF.